Below are 27 T cell receptor beta chains sequenced from a single sample in a study of regulatory T cells in long-lasting Graves disease. Time point here: persistent/refractory GD, antithyroid drugs over 5 years with positive TRAb. With RNA extracted from PBMCs as input, the TCR library was made. The TCR beta library used iRepertoire HTBI primers with Arm-PCR amplification of CDR3. Using its own MiXCR run on the multiplex PCR reads, TCRdb lists one record per CDR3 protein. The table records about 660,000 distinct CDR3 sequences, roughly 30% of them present only once. The material was peripheral blood mononuclear cells (PBMCs), obtained when the disease was refractory, from a patient treated with antithyroid drugs. The receptors shown here come from a female donor with Graves disease.

At least ten counts were recorded for this clonotype. J is TRBJ1-1 and V is TRBV12-3 or TRBV12-4; 8 bases are shared with TRBD1. Trimming took 5 bases from V and 6 from J; bases not matched to a gene: 11. The CDR3 consists of 15 residues. The chain's CDR3 is CASSPDRGRTAEAFF. Written as DNA, the CDR3 is TGTGCCAGCAGTCCCGACAGGGGTCGTACCGCTGAAGCTTTCTTT.

The chain is built from TRBV19 and TRBJ2-2, with TRBD2 matching 8 bases. After removal of 3 bases from V and 8 bases from J, the junction contained 8 bases not matched to a gene. The CDR3 is 15 amino acids. Germline loops: CDR1 LNHDA, CDR2 SQIVND (reference sequence). CDR3 nucleotide sequence: TGTGCCAGTAGTATTCAGGTAGCGGGAAGAGGGGAGCTGTTTTTT. Translated, it gives CASSIQVAGRGELFF.

The chain employs TRBV25-1 and TRBJ2-7, with TRBD2 matching over 14 bases. CDR1 is MGHDK and CDR2 is SYGVNS in the germline V gene. V lost 1 base and J lost 5; bases outside the gene matches: 10. The CDR3 has 18 amino acids. DNA of the CDR3: TGTGCCAGCAGTGAATTACCGGGGACTAGCGGGAGAAGGGACGAGCAGTACTTC. Encoded protein: CASSELPGTSGRRDEQYF.

The chain joins TRBV20-1 to TRBJ1-5, with 11 nucleotides matching TRBD1. Germline V CDR1 and CDR2: DFQATT, SNEGSKA (reference sequence). This CDR3 is built from 15 residues. J gave up 2 bases and V 3 bases, and 3 bases lay outside the gene matches. Here the CDR3 reads CSAREGQGGNQPQHF. In nucleotides, the CDR3 is TGCAGTGCTAGGGAGGGACAGGGGGGCAATCAGCCCCAGCATTTT.

The chain is built from TRBV5-1 and TRBJ1-2; TRBD1 might be the D (5 bases). CDR1 and CDR2 (germline): SGHRS, YFSETQ. Trimming removed 5 bases from V and 4 bases from J, with 12 bases in between. The CDR3 is 13 amino acids. The CDR3 sequence is CASSATQGYGYTF. CDR3 DNA sequence: TGCGCCAGCAGTGCAACCCAGGGCTATGGCTACACCTTC.

This clonotype has ten or more counts. This chain joins TRBV29-1 and TRBJ1-2, with TRBD1 matching over 10 bases. V lost 4 bases to trimming and J lost 4 bases; unmatched junction nucleotides: 12. The CDR3 runs 16 residues. The germline CDR1 and CDR2 sequences are SQVTM and ANQGSEA. CDR3 loop: CSVVSSGTGVTYGYTF. Here the CDR3 DNA reads TGCAGCGTTGTCAGTTCCGGGACAGGGGTCACCTATGGCTACACCTTC.

In this sample, this clonotype turned up many times. The CDR3 DNA is TGTGCCAGCAGTTTACGACGGGGCCTGGGCAAAAACATTCAGTACTTC. As protein: CASSLRRGLGKNIQYF. The rearrangement uses TRBV12-3 or TRBV12-4 and TRBJ2-4; D may match TRBD1 or TRBD2 (5 bases each). The V and J ends lost 2 bases and 3 bases respectively, with 14 bases between them. This CDR3 has 16 residues.

The chain combines TRBV5-4 with TRBJ2-2; D unresolved. Trimming took 10 bases from V and 2 from J, leaving 12 bases between them. CDR1 SGHNT and CDR2 YYREEE come from the germline V gene (reference sequence). The CDR3 length is 13 residues. CDR3 sequence: CAGHAGNTGELFF. In nucleotides, the CDR3 is TGTGCCGGCCACGCAGGAAACACCGGGGAGCTGTTTTTT.

The V and J genes are TRBV6-1 and TRBJ1-2; 11 nucleotides match TRBD1. CDR1 is MNHNS, CDR2 SASEGT, per germline. The CDR3 is made up of 16 amino acids. With V trimmed by 6 bases and J by 3 bases, 9 bases remained unmatched. The CDR3 DNA sequence: TGTGCCAGCAGCCGATCCCTGGGACAGGGGGACTATGGCTACACCTTC. Protein product: CASSRSLGQGDYGYTF.

A note on this clonotype: A much bigger clone sits one base away, suggesting this may be a read error. The chain couples TRBV29-1 to TRBJ2-2; 9 bases are a match to TRBD2. Germline V CDR1 and CDR2: SQVTM, ANQGSEA. The CDR3 runs 13 residues. The CDR3 region has the DNA TGCAGCGTTGCTAGCGGGATCACCGGGAAGCTGTTTTTT. Protein sequence: CSVASGITGKLFF.

The V and J genes are TRBV20-1 and TRBJ1-2; D unclear. The CDR3 is made up of 13 amino acids. The germline V gene encodes CDR1 DFQATT and CDR2 SNEGSKA (reference sequence). V dropped 7 bases and J dropped 4 bases, with 16 bases sitting between them. The CDR3 loop reads CSVPQEGLYGYTF. In DNA, the CDR3 is TGCAGTGTCCCGCAGGAAGGACTCTATGGCTACACCTTC.

This chain joins TRBV3-1 and TRBJ1-2; 7 bases map to TRBD1. CDR1 and CDR2 from the germline V gene are LGHDT and YNNKEL (reference sequence). The junction had 0 bases not matched to a gene; V was cut back by 1 base and J by 1 base. The CDR3 has 14 residues. The DNA of the CDR3 is TGTGCCAGCAGCCAAGCAGGGGGTAACTATGGCTACACCTTC. This encodes CASSQAGGNYGYTF.

The table lists this clonotype with many counts. The V gene is TRBV2, the J gene TRBJ1-4, with D possibly TRBD1 on 6 matching bases. The CDR3 length is 15 residues. V lost 0 bases and J lost 7, with 12 bases in between. Germline loops: CDR1 SNHLY, CDR2 FYNNEI. The CDR3 protein is CASSEAWGALEKLFF. The CDR3 coding sequence is TGTGCCAGCAGTGAAGCCTGGGGGGCGCTTGAAAAACTGTTTTTT.

This chain joins TRBV30 and TRBJ1-4; D uncertain. Trimming shortened V by 8 bases and J by 4 bases, and 8 bases separated the two germline ends. Germline V gene data show CDR1 as GTSNPN and CDR2 as SVGIG (reference sequence). This CDR3 is 11 amino acids long. In DNA, the CDR3 is TGTGCCAGAGGGATTAATGAAAAACTGTTTTTT. Protein: CARGINEKLFF.

The rearrangement joins TRBV30 to TRBJ2-1; D not resolved. The CDR3 has 11 amino acids. The germline V gene encodes CDR1 GTSNPN and CDR2 SVGIG (reference sequence). Trimming pared 3 bases from V and 6 bases from J, leaving 6 bases between. The CDR3, as DNA: TGTGCCTGGAGGGGCCCCAATGAGCAGTTCTTC. Translated: CAWRGPNEQFF.

This clonotype was seen at least ten times. The chain is built from TRBV20-1 and TRBJ1-5, with TRBD1 identical over 8 bases. CDR3 length equals 13 residues. V gave up 6 bases and J gave up 4 bases; unmatched junction bases: 5. Germline CDR1 reads DFQATT; CDR2 reads SNEGSKA (reference sequence). This CDR3 reads CSALTGGNQPQHF. For the CDR3, the DNA is TGCAGTGCCTTAACAGGGGGAAATCAGCCCCAGCATTTT.

This clonotype was found once. V is TRBV9 and J is TRBJ2-5; 13 nucleotides align to TRBD2. The CDR3 extends over 16 amino acids. V was pared by 4 bases and J by 1 base, with 4 bases of the junction left unmatched. Germline V lookup: CDR1 SGDLS, CDR2 YYNGEE. In DNA form, the CDR3 reads TGTGCCAGCAGCCTCGGGACTAGCGGGGCCCAAGAGACCCAGTACTTC. Translation: CASSLGTSGAQETQYF. The full variable domain, in which reference TRBV9 and TRBJ2-5 provide the parts outside the CDR3, is DSGVTQTPKHLITATGQRVTLRCSPRSGDLSVYWYQQSLDQGLQFLIQYYNGEERAKGNILERFSAQQFPDLHSELNLSSLELGDSALYFCASSLGTSGAQETQYFGPGTRLLVL.

The chain uses TRBV20-1 and TRBJ2-1; unclear D gene. This CDR3 is built from 14 residues. V was trimmed by 8 bases and J by 10 bases, leaving 24 bases between them. From germline, CDR1 is DFQATT and CDR2 SNEGSKA (reference sequence). CDR3 sequence reads: CSSVVGSPITEQFF. CDR3 DNA: TGCAGTTCAGTTGTCGGCTCGCCAATCACGGAGCAGTTCTTC.

V gene TRBV29-1 combines with J gene TRBJ1-1; D possibly corresponds to TRBD1 (5 bases). Germline V gene data show CDR1 as SQVTM and CDR2 as ANQGSEA. The length of the CDR3 is 14 residues. V was trimmed by 0 bases and J by 5 bases, leaving 13 bases between them. CDR3 nucleotides: TGCAGCGTTGAAGATGTGGGGGTCCGGACTGAAGCTTTCTTT. Its protein is CSVEDVGVRTEAFF. Filled out from reference TRBV29-1 and TRBJ1-1, the complete variable domain reads SAVISQKPSRDICQRGTSLTIQCQVDSQVTMMFWYRQQPGQSLTLIATANQGSEATYESGFVIDKFPISRPNLTFSTLTVSNMSPEDSSIYLCSVEDVGVRTEAFFGQGTRLTVV.

The sample holds a few counts of this clonotype. The V call is TRBV25-1, the J call TRBJ1-5, with TRBD1 identical over 8 bases. The germline CDR1 and CDR2 sequences are MGHDK and SYGVNS. Trimming took 4 bases from V and 5 from J; bases not matched to a gene: 7. This CDR3 has 15 amino acids. The CDR3, as DNA: TGTGCCAGCAGTGCCGACAGGGGTTCTTATCAGCCCCAGCATTTT. This codes for CASSADRGSYQPQHF. Drawing the rest from reference TRBV25-1 and TRBJ1-5, the complete variable domain is EADIYQTPRYLVIGTGKKITLECSQTMGHDKMYWYQQDPGMELHLIHYSYGVNSTEKGDLSSESTVSRIRTEHFPLTLESARPSHTSQYLCASSADRGSYQPQHFGDGTRLSIL.

The table lists this clonotype with a count of one. The rearrangement joins TRBV5-1 to TRBJ1-2; possible D gene TRBD1, 5 bases. The CDR3 is 14 residues long. Trimming removed 4 bases at V and 2 bases at J, with 12 bases between. Germline V gene sequence: CDR1 SGHRS, CDR2 YFSETQ. This chain's CDR3 is CASSVHQGNYGYTF. The DNA of the CDR3 is TGCGCCAGCAGCGTCCACCAGGGCAACTATGGCTACACCTTC.

This clonotype was recorded many times. The chain combines TRBV5-5 with TRBJ1-1; D unclear. V was pared by 6 bases and J by 4 bases, with 19 bases between. Germline V lookup: CDR1 SGHKS, CDR2 YYEKEE (reference sequence). The CDR3 sequence is 15 residues long. The CDR3 loop is CASTWREGALTEAFF. The CDR3 region has the DNA TGTGCCAGCACCTGGCGGGAGGGCGCCCTCACTGAAGCTTTCTTT.

This clonotype was recorded many times. The J gene is TRBJ2-5, the V gene TRBV29-1; TRBD1 matches at 7 bases. The CDR3 totals 15 residues. CDR1 SQVTM and CDR2 ANQGSEA come from the germline V gene. V lost 4 bases and J lost 0; bases outside the gene matches: 8. The CDR3 coding sequence is TGCAGCGTTGCCCTAGGGACAGCTAACCAAGAGACCCAGTACTTC. This gives the protein CSVALGTANQETQYF. The full variable domain, in which reference TRBV29-1 and TRBJ2-5 provide the parts outside the CDR3, is SAVISQKPSRDICQRGTSLTIQCQVDSQVTMMFWYRQQPGQSLTLIATANQGSEATYESGFVIDKFPISRPNLTFSTLTVSNMSPEDSSIYLCSVALGTANQETQYFGPGTRLLVL.

This clonotype has a handful of counts. V gene TRBV28 combines with J gene TRBJ2-2, with D perhaps matching TRBD1 or TRBD2 (5 bases each). CDR1 and CDR2 from the germline V gene are MDHEN and SYDVKM. The CDR3 is 14 residues long. The V end lost 5 bases, the J end lost 9 bases, and 16 bases lay between the germline ends. The CDR3 coding sequence is TGTGCCAGCAGTACACCCCTTGGGACCCGGGAGCTGTTTTTT. Its translation is CASSTPLGTRELFF.

V is TRBV28 and J is TRBJ1-3; D gene unclear. The CDR3 is 15 residues long. The V gene's germline CDR1 is MDHEN and CDR2 SYDVKM. The V and J ends lost 3 bases and 8 bases respectively, with 17 bases between them. CDR3 sequence reads: CASSLEGLGWDTIYF. CDR3 DNA: TGTGCCAGCAGTTTGGAGGGTCTGGGCTGGGACACCATATATTTT. The variable domain in full, completed from reference TRBV28 and TRBJ1-3, reads DVKVTQSSRYLVKRTGEKVFLECVQDMDHENMFWYRQDPGLGLRLIYFSYDVKMKEKGDIPEGYSVSREKKERFSLILESASTNQTSMYLCASSLEGLGWDTIYFGEGSWLTVV.

The V call is TRBV29-1, the J call TRBJ1-1, with D unresolved. With 5 bases removed from V and 0 bases from J, the gap between germline ends came to 7 bases. Germline CDR1 and CDR2: SQVTM and ANQGSEA. The CDR3 covers 12 residues. This CDR3 is CSVLWMNTEAFF. The CDR3 DNA sequence: TGCAGCGTTCTTTGGATGAACACTGAAGCTTTCTTT.

This sequence joins TRBV6-1 and TRBJ2-7, with TRBD2 matching 10 bases. Germline V gene lookup returns CDR1 MNHNS and CDR2 SASEGT. V lost 2 bases, J lost 3 bases, and 1 base stayed unmatched. The CDR3 is made up of 14 amino acids. CDR3 protein: CASSELAGVYEQYF. The DNA for the CDR3 is TGTGCCAGCAGTGAACTAGCGGGGGTCTACGAGCAGTACTTC.